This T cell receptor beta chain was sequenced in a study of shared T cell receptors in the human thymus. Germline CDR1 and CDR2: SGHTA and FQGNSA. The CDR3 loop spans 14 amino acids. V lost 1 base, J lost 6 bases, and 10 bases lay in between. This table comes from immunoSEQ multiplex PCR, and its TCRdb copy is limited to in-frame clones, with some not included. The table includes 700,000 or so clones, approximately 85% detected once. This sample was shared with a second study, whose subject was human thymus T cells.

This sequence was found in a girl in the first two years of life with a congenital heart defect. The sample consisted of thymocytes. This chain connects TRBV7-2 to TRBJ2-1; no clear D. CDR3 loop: CASSLGSLGNEQFF. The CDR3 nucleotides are TGTGCCAGCAGCTTAGGGTCCCTAGGCAATGAGCAGTTCTTC.